This T cell receptor (beta chain) was observed in a study of control samples from healthy donors and cancer patients. Repertoires were generated with immunoSEQ multiplex PCR, while TCRdb's copy carries only in-frame clones and drops some. The data show around 200,000 clones, approximately 92% seen once. This clone was detected once. The CDR3 extends over 15 amino acids. V was clipped by 3 bases and J by 5 bases, with 19 bases between them. Germline CDR1 reads DFQATT; CDR2 reads SNEGSKA (reference sequence). The clonotype originates from a man younger than 30 in good health. Sequencing was performed on blood. The rearrangement uses TRBV20-1 and TRBJ1-2; D gene ambiguous. CDR3 in amino acids: CSASNVNAVRYGYTF. The CDR3 DNA sequence: TGCAGTGCTAGTAACGTGAATGCCGTTAGGTATGGCTACACCTTC.